Presented here are 21 T cell receptor beta chains from one specimen sequenced in a study of T cells after posttransplantation cyclophosphamide. Only in-frame clones appear in the TCRdb table, and some are missing; sequencing was by immunoSEQ multiplex PCR. The sample lists roughly 70,000 clones; roughly 93% were seen once. Sequenced: PBMCs. Receptors were obtained from a woman aged 30 to 39 in good health and a related stem cell transplant donor.

The rearrangement joins TRBV7-6 to TRBJ1-1; no clear D. Per the germline V gene, CDR1 is SGHVS and CDR2 is FNYEAQ. CDR3 length equals 13 residues. The V end lost 6 bases, the J end lost 5 bases, and 13 bases lay between the germline ends. The CDR3 DNA is TGTGCCAGCAGTATAGGGTTGGGAACTGAAGCTTTCTTT. This sequence encodes CASSIGLGTEAFF.

This clone was found once. V gene TRBV4-1 combines with J gene TRBJ1-3, with 9 nucleotides matching TRBD1. Unmatched junction bases numbered 1, after V lost 5 bases and J lost 2 bases. The CDR3 runs to 14 residues. Germline V lookup: CDR1 MGHRA, CDR2 YSYEKL. Here the CDR3 reads CASSWTGAGNTIYF. The CDR3 nucleotides are TGCGCCAGCAGCTGGACAGGGGCTGGAAACACCATATATTTT.

This chain connects TRBV7-2 to TRBJ1-6; D is possibly TRBD1 (5 bases). Germline assignment: CDR1 SGHTA and CDR2 FQGNSA. The CDR3 has 15 amino acids. The V gene lost 5 bases and the J gene lost 4 bases, with 12 bases spanning the gap. CDR3 sequence reads: CASSLGGSYNSPLHF. The CDR3 DNA sequence: TGTGCCAGCAGCCTCGGGGGTTCGTATAATTCACCCCTCCACTTT.

This chain uses TRBV20-1 with TRBJ2-5; D is unresolved. Trimming took off 8 bases at V and 5 bases at J, with 12 bases between the two ends. The CDR3 has 11 residues. CDR1 is DFQATT and CDR2 is SNEGSKA in the germline V gene (reference sequence). The DNA for the CDR3 is TGCAGTCCGTCGATCTCTGAGACCCAGTACTTC. This codes for CSPSISETQYF.

The chain is built from TRBV2 and TRBJ1-2; TRBD1 might be the D (5 bases). Germline V lookup: CDR1 SNHLY, CDR2 FYNNEI. V dropped 4 bases and J dropped 0 bases, with 9 bases sitting between them. The CDR3 is made up of 14 amino acids. CDR3: CASSGQRSNYGYTF. The CDR3 DNA sequence: TGTGCCAGCAGTGGACAGCGATCTAACTATGGCTACACCTTC.

The gene calls are TRBV7-8 and TRBJ2-2; 10 nucleotides agree with TRBD1. V dropped 0 bases and J dropped 5; count of bases not matched to a gene: 3. The CDR3 contains 16 residues. Germline V CDR1 and CDR2: SGHVS, FQNEAQ. CDR3 nucleotide sequence: TGTGCCAGCAGCTTAGCTCGGACAGGGGGGACCGGGGAGCTGTTTTTT. Its translation: CASSLARTGGTGELFF.

V gene TRBV7-2 combines with J gene TRBJ1-1, with D tentatively TRBD1 (6 bases). V dropped 4 bases and J dropped 0 bases, with 15 bases sitting between them. Germline CDR1 SGHTA, CDR2 FQGNSA. The CDR3 runs 16 residues. The chain's CDR3 is CASSSTGSLLNTEAFF. The CDR3 nucleotides read TGTGCCAGCAGCTCGACAGGTTCGCTACTGAACACTGAAGCTTTCTTT.

The V gene is TRBV5-4, the J gene TRBJ1-2; 11 bases are shared with TRBD1. Germline trimming cut 4 bases from V and 5 bases from J; bases unmatched to any gene: 1. Germline CDR1 reads SGHNT; CDR2 reads YYREEE (reference sequence). The length of the CDR3 is 13 residues. This CDR3 reads CASSRDRGYGYTF. CDR3 DNA sequence: TGTGCCAGCAGCAGGGACAGGGGGTATGGCTACACCTTC.

In this sample, this clone turned up a few times. The chain links TRBV5-4 to TRBJ1-2, with TRBD1 identical over 9 bases. CDR3 length: 15 amino acids. V shed 4 bases, J shed 5 bases, and the junction held 9 bases outside the gene matches. CDR1 SGHNT and CDR2 YYREEE come from the germline V gene (reference sequence). The CDR3 reads CASSVTGGGGYGYTF. The DNA for the CDR3 is TGTGCCAGCAGCGTAACAGGGGGCGGGGGGTATGGCTACACCTTC.

This rearrangement joins TRBV28 to TRBJ1-2; no clear D. The V and J ends lost 5 bases and 8 bases respectively, with 18 bases between them. Germline V gene data show CDR1 as MDHEN and CDR2 as SYDVKM. The CDR3 extends over 14 amino acids. CDR3 amino acids: CASSLGRILGGYTF. CDR3 nucleotide sequence: TGTGCCAGCAGTCTCGGACGGATTTTGGGGGGCTACACCTTC.

V is TRBV7-3 and J is TRBJ1-2; no clear D. Trimming pared 2 bases from V and 8 bases from J, leaving 12 bases between. The germline V gene has CDR1 SGHTA and CDR2 FQGTGA. The CDR3 totals 13 residues. The CDR3 DNA sequence: TGTGCCAGCAGCTTACTCCTACGGGGAGGCTACACCTTC. This translates into CASSLLLRGGYTF. Based on the CDR3 plus reference TRBV7-3 and TRBJ1-2, the full variable domain is GAGVSQTPSNKVTEKGKYVELRCDPISGHTALYWYRQSLGQGPEFLIYFQGTGAADDSGLPNDRFFAVRPEGSVSTLKIQRTERGDSAVYLCASSLLLRGGYTFGSGTRLTVV.

The chain couples TRBV28 to TRBJ1-1, with a tentative D call TRBD1 (5 bases). The V end lost 4 bases, the J end lost 10 bases, and 16 bases lay between the germline ends. The CDR3 loop spans 13 amino acids. Germline CDR1 MDHEN, CDR2 SYDVKM. Here the CDR3 reads CASSSPRGEVAFF. CDR3 DNA: TGTGCCAGCAGTTCCCCCCGAGGGGAGGTAGCTTTCTTT.

This chain uses TRBV19 with TRBJ2-2, with D possibly TRBD1 on 5 matching bases. V was pared by 5 bases and J by 1 base, with 11 bases between. This CDR3 has 15 amino acids. The germline gives CDR1 LNHDA, CDR2 SQIVND (reference sequence). The CDR3 region has the DNA TGTGCCAGTAGTCCGAGACAGCGGAACACCGGGGAGCTGTTTTTT. Encoded protein: CASSPRQRNTGELFF. Variable domain in full (rest from reference TRBV19 and TRBJ2-2): DGGITQSPKYLFRKEGQNVTLSCEQNLNHDAMYWYRQDPGQGLRLIYYSQIVNDFQKGDIAEGYSVSREKKESFPLTVTSAQKNPTAFYLCASSPRQRNTGELFFGEGSRLTVL.

The chain uses TRBV5-1 and TRBJ2-7; no clear D. V was pared by 5 bases and J by 5 bases, with 17 bases between. The CDR3 has 14 amino acids. From germline, CDR1 is SGHRS and CDR2 YFSETQ. The CDR3 region has the DNA TGCGCCAGCAGATCGTCAAGAGCCCGGGACGAGCAGTACTTC. Amino acid sequence: CASRSSRARDEQYF.

The V and J genes are TRBV6-1 and TRBJ1-2; D not certain. Germline-derived CDR1 and CDR2 are MNHNS and SASEGT. The V and J ends lost 6 bases and 1 base respectively, with 9 bases between them. The CDR3 loop spans 13 amino acids. CDR3 residues: CASSYSSNYGYTF. CDR3 DNA: TGTGCCAGCAGCTACAGCAGTAACTATGGCTACACCTTC.

The gene calls are TRBV28 and TRBJ1-2; D is unclear. The CDR3 covers 11 residues. CDR1 and CDR2 from the germline V gene are MDHEN and SYDVKM. V was trimmed by 3 bases and J by 6 bases, leaving 5 bases between them. The CDR3 here is CASSFLDGYTF. The DNA for the CDR3 is TGTGCCAGCAGTTTTTTGGATGGCTACACCTTC.

This chain joins TRBV5-4 and TRBJ2-6, with TRBD1 matching over 7 bases. The CDR3 has 19 residues. Per germline, CDR1 SGHNT and CDR2 YYREEE (reference sequence). With V trimmed by 4 bases and J by 2 bases, 15 bases remained unmatched. The CDR3 DNA is TGTGCCAGCAGCAAGGGACAGTCAAGGCCTAGGGCTGGGGCCAACGTCCTGACTTTC. As protein: CASSKGQSRPRAGANVLTF.

The chain couples TRBV7-2 to TRBJ2-2, with 8 bases fitting TRBD1. The CDR3 extends over 14 amino acids. J lost 6 bases, V lost 5 bases, and 5 bases had no gene match. Looked up from germline, CDR1 is SGHTA and CDR2 is FQGNSA. Written as DNA, the CDR3 is TGTGCCAGCAGCGTCGCAGGGGGCGCCGGGGAGCTGTTTTTT. Its protein product is CASSVAGGAGELFF.

This sequence joins TRBV25-1 and TRBJ1-2; TRBD1 matches at 7 bases. This CDR3 spans 14 amino acids. The germline gives CDR1 MGHDK, CDR2 SYGVNS. V gave up 6 bases and J gave up 4 bases; unmatched junction bases: 8. CDR3 DNA sequence: TGTGCCAGCAGACCTCAGGGGGGGGGCTATGGCTACACCTTC. This translates into CASRPQGGGYGYTF.

The chain links TRBV10-3 to TRBJ1-3; TRBD1 matches 8 bases. The CDR3 is made up of 15 amino acids. V lost 6 bases, J lost 3 bases, and 7 bases stayed unmatched. Looked up from germline, CDR1 is ENHRY and CDR2 is SYGVKD. DNA for the CDR3: TGTGCCATCAGCCCTCAGGGGGCTGGTGGAAACACCATATATTTT. Protein sequence: CAISPQGAGGNTIYF.

The J gene is TRBJ2-5, the V gene TRBV7-9; 7 bases agree with TRBD2. The length of the CDR3 is 16 residues. Germline CDR1 SEHNR, CDR2 FQNEAQ (reference sequence). J lost 1 base, V lost 5 bases, and 10 bases had no gene match. The CDR3 is CASSANPRGIQETQYF. The CDR3 DNA reads as TGTGCCAGCAGCGCCAATCCGCGGGGGATCCAAGAGACCCAGTACTTC.